This is a list of T cell receptor beta chains from one sample in a study of human T cells and chemical hapten exposure. MiXCR was run by TCRdb on the RACE reads, yielding one entry per CDR3 protein. The sample has some 94,000 distinct CDR3 sequences; 12% are singletons. The material was whole blood, obtained in connection with sensitization to the hapten diphenylcyclopropenone (DPC). Receptor source: a middle-aged woman with alopecia areata. Some clones in this sample may be carry-over from other donors' samples. Both conserved end residues are part of each CDR3. D genes are given only for firm matches.

j_gene | v_gene | d_gene | CDR3aa
TRBJ2-3 | TRBV18 | TRBD2 | CASSPTSDTDTQYF
TRBJ2-1 | TRBV7-3 | . | CASSPRRDSSYNEQFF
TRBJ2-7 | TRBV7-9 | TRBD1 | CASSLTKYRDREREQYF
TRBJ2-7 | TRBV9 | TRBD2 | CASSVDPSGSYEQYF
TRBJ2-1 | TRBV19 | TRBD2 | CASSIFGGGSYNEQFF
TRBJ1-2 | TRBV7-9 | . | CASSSTESYGYTF
TRBJ2-7 | TRBV20-1 | . | CSARDLRHLGYEQYF
TRBJ1-6 | TRBV18 | . | CASSPSGTDSPLHF
TRBJ2-3 | TRBV6-2/TRBV6-3 | . | CASPYWDGADTQYF
TRBJ1-2 | TRBV28 | . | CASSFWREGNYGYTF
TRBJ1-6 | TRBV7-6 | . | CASSLAGIYSPLHF
TRBJ2-3 | TRBV27 | . | CANSLGRRDTQYF
TRBJ2-3 | TRBV10-3 | . | CATSGGLAITDTQYF
TRBJ1-4 | TRBV5-1 | . | CASSSGQNNEKLFF
TRBJ2-5 | TRBV29-1 | . | CSVEQVQETQYF
TRBJ1-1 | TRBV7-9 | . | CASSSQGVPEAFF
TRBJ1-1 | TRBV4-1 | . | CASSQGAALNTEAFF
TRBJ1-1 | TRBV6-2/TRBV6-3 | . | CASSYGFTGTGKGTEAFF
TRBJ2-5 | TRBV3-1 | . | CASSQRTISGTQYF
TRBJ2-5 | TRBV9 | . | CASSRAGETQYF
TRBJ2-5 | TRBV11-1 | TRBD1 | CASSRLGQQETQYF
TRBJ1-5 | TRBV6-1 | TRBD1 | CASGTGSVSPQHF
TRBJ2-5 | TRBV24-1 | . | CATSDGKETQYF
TRBJ2-3 | TRBV20-1 | TRBD2 | CSARERTSGRLTDTQYF
TRBJ1-1 | TRBV6-5 | . | CASSYSFGSNTEAFF
TRBJ2-7 | TRBV6-5 | . | CASPTYEQYF
TRBJ2-2 | TRBV13 | . | CASSLGLDTGELFF
TRBJ1-3 | TRBV7-9 | . | CASSRRGSASGNTIYF
TRBJ1-1 | TRBV12-3/TRBV12-4 | . | CASSPLWEAEAFF
TRBJ1-6 | TRBV6-5 | TRBD1 | CASRIQGDNSPLHF